These 4 T cell receptor beta chains share one sample of origin, sequenced in a study of neurological immune-mediated disorders. TCRdb independently ran MiXCR on the 5' RACE reads; one entry per CDR3 protein. The profile shows tens of thousands of distinct CDR3 sequences, around 5.8% of them singletons. What was sequenced was CD4+ T cells from blood. The receptors were sampled from a woman younger than 35 with multiple sclerosis.

This clonotype has a count of ten or more. V and J are TRBV7-2 and TRBJ1-3, with D tentatively TRBD1 (6 bases). The length of the CDR3 is 14 residues. The germline gives CDR1 SGHTA, CDR2 FQGNSA. Between the trimmed V and J ends, which lost 6 bases and 5 bases, there was a span of 14 bases. CDR3 residues: CASSSRTVRNTIYF. The CDR3 DNA sequence: TGTGCCAGCAGTTCGAGGACAGTCAGAAACACCATATATTTT.

At least ten counts were recorded for this clonotype. The chain is built from TRBV7-2 and TRBJ2-4; 10 nucleotides line up with TRBD1. The V gene's germline CDR1 is SGHTA and CDR2 FQGNSA. The CDR3 is 16 amino acids. V was clipped by 5 bases and J by 6 bases; unmatched bases: 10. The CDR3 spells CASSPRTGGSGNIQYF. CDR3 in DNA: TGTGCCAGCAGCCCCCGGACAGGGGGATCGGGAAACATTCAGTACTTC.

In this sample, this clonotype turned up many times. The genes are TRBV7-3 and TRBJ1-1; 7 bases agree with TRBD1. From germline, CDR1 is SGHTA and CDR2 FQGTGA. The length of the CDR3 is 13 residues. The V segment lost 4 bases and the J segment 6 bases; nucleotides outside the gene matches: 5. The CDR3 region is CASSYRQGAEAFF. The CDR3 coding sequence is TGTGCCAGCAGCTATAGACAGGGCGCTGAAGCTTTCTTT. Supplemented by reference TRBV7-3 and TRBJ1-1, the full variable domain reads GAGVSQTPSNKVTEKGKYVELRCDPISGHTALYWYRQSLGQGPEFLIYFQGTGAADDSGLPNDRFFAVRPEGSVSTLKIQRTERGDSAVYLCASSYRQGAEAFFGQGTRLTVV.

The table lists this clonotype with many counts. The chain links TRBV12-3 or TRBV12-4 to TRBJ2-5; tentatively, D is TRBD1 or TRBD2 (5 bases each). CDR3 length equals 17 residues. Trimming removed 7 bases from V and 4 bases from J, with 25 bases in between. The CDR3 DNA is TGTGCCAGCATGGCGGGTGGGGCAGGGCCGGCCGTAGAGACCCAGTACTTC. Translating it yields CASMAGGAGPAVETQYF.